The clone carrying this T cell receptor beta chain was counted many times. Antigen unknown. The authors' processing: The study built a papillary thyroid cancer distant-metastasis classifier from CDR3 differences across clinicopathological groups. MiXCR reprocessed the PCR reads for TCRdb. The V and J calls reflect TCRdb's pipeline rather than the authors' work. Of 21,000 or so clones in the sample, over 9.5% were seen once. This sample is part of a study of metastatic and nonmetastatic thyroid tumors. Study-level background: From malignant and benign thyroid patients, repertoires in blood and in tumor or nodule tissue were compared.

Among the patients, none had received any treatment before thyroid surgery. Whole-study findings and limits: According to reports, the diversity of TCR beta was significantly higher in malignant thyroid tumors than in benign nodules, and this held in both blood and tumor samples.

With V trimmed by 2 bases and J by 3 bases, 5 bases remained unmatched. This CDR3 region has 16 residues. Germline V CDR1 and CDR2: SGHKS, YYEKEE (reference sequence). The sequenced sample was blood. The chain employs TRBV5-5 and TRBJ2-5; 12 bases align to TRBD2. The sequence was collected from a female donor with papillary thyroid cancer or a benign thyroid nodule (not recorded which). Some clones in this sample may be carry-over from other donors' samples. The CDR3 here is CASSFLAGGFKETQYF. The CDR3 bases are TGTGCCAGCAGCTTTCTAGCGGGAGGGTTTAAAGAGACCCAGTACTTC.